The 5 T cell receptor beta chains below were found in one sample sequenced in a study of T cell changes during pregnancy in multiple sclerosis. Assay used: immunoSEQ multiplex PCR; TCRdb lists only in-frame clones, some missing. This sample has some 51,000 clones, with about 94% found just once. The material sequenced was CD4+ T cells from peripheral blood mononuclear cells, taken in the first trimester of pregnancy. The origin of the receptors is a female donor with multiple sclerosis, enrolled in a pregnancy study.

V is TRBV6-6 and J is TRBJ2-7; 8 positions match TRBD1. This CDR3 has 13 amino acids. CDR1 is MNHNY and CDR2 is SVGAGI in the germline V gene (reference sequence). V was pared by 5 bases and J by 4 bases, with 4 bases of the junction left unmatched. The CDR3 nucleotides are TGTGCCAGCAGTAGGACAGGGATATACGAGCAGTACTTC. This codes for CASSRTGIYEQYF.

The J gene is TRBJ1-4, the V gene TRBV10-3, with 7 bases lining up with TRBD1. This CDR3 is built from 15 residues. The germline V gene has CDR1 ENHRY and CDR2 SYGVKD. The V segment lost 10 bases and the J segment 6 bases; nucleotides outside the gene matches: 14. CDR3 DNA sequence: TGTGCCAGTGGACAGGCCCTGAAACGGGATGAAAAACTGTTTTTT. Translation: CASGQALKRDEKLFF.

This clone showed up just once. The V and J genes are TRBV10-3 and TRBJ1-6; 8 nucleotides line up with TRBD1. Trimming took 5 bases from V and 7 from J; bases not matched to a gene: 4. Germline V CDR1 and CDR2: ENHRY, SYGVKD. CDR3 length equals 14 residues. The CDR3 spells CAISQQGENSPLHF. The CDR3 coding sequence is TGTGCCATCAGTCAACAGGGGGAGAATTCACCCCTCCACTTT.

The chain carries TRBV10-3 and TRBJ1-6; the match to TRBD1 covers 8 bases. The CDR3 runs 18 residues. V was clipped by 3 bases and J by 7 bases; unmatched bases: 14. Germline values: CDR1 ENHRY, CDR2 SYGVKD. CDR3 amino acids: CAISEGQGRGSSNSPLHF. CDR3 coding DNA: TGTGCCATCAGTGAAGGACAGGGAAGGGGATCTAGCAATTCACCCCTCCACTTT.

J is TRBJ1-6 and V is TRBV7-9; D not resolved. The CDR3 runs 14 residues. V shed 5 bases and J shed 8 bases, with 13 bases lying between them. CDR1 and CDR2 from the germline V gene are SEHNR and FQNEAQ (reference sequence). The CDR3 DNA reads TGTGCCAGCAGCCCCCAAACCAGCGATTCACCCCTCCACTTT. Amino acid sequence: CASSPQTSDSPLHF.